The rows below give T cell receptor beta chains drawn from one sample of a study of blood T cell repertoires in COVID-19. Data came from immunoSEQ multiplex PCR; TCRdb stores just in-frame clones and leaves some out. This table holds 150,000 or so clones, over 75% found once. Material: PBMCs or T cells enriched from blood (not recorded which). These receptors were obtained from a man aged 50-59 years who had recovered from COVID-19. The CDR3 runs from the conserved cysteine through the conserved F or W. The D gene is left open where the match is weak. Part of the rows lack a size; the others show once, few, many or a class for expanded clones.

CDR3aa	CDR3nt	v_gene	len	d_gene	abundance	j_gene
CASSSQGRVDQPQHF	TGTGCCAGCAGTTCACAGGGTCGGGTGGATCAGCCCCAGCATTTT	TRBV5-8	15	NA	NA	TRBJ1-5
CASSSKADRDYEQYF	TGTGCCAGCAGCTCCAAGGCGGACAGGGACTACGAGCAGTACTTC	TRBV14	15	TRBD1	NA	TRBJ2-7
CASSQGERSPLHF	TGTGCCAGCAGCCAAGGGGAGCGTTCACCCCTCCACTTT	TRBV3-1/TRBV3-2	13	NA	NA	TRBJ1-6
CASSSTSGTGGYTF	TGTGCCAGCAGTTCGACATCCGGGACAGGAGGCTACACCTTC	TRBV6-5	14	TRBD1	NA	TRBJ1-2
CAITSTSGRASEQYF	TGTGCCATCACCTCGACTAGCGGGAGGGCCTCCGAGCAGTACTTC	TRBV10-3	15	TRBD2	NA	TRBJ2-7
CASSRDRALTSEQYF	TGTGCCAGCAGCCGGGACAGGGCATTGACATCCGAGCAGTACTTC	TRBV6-5	15	TRBD1	NA	TRBJ2-7
CASPPSGQGNTEAFF	TGTGCCAGCCCCCCCTCAGGACAGGGCAACACTGAAGCTTTCTTT	TRBV28	15	TRBD1	NA	TRBJ1-1
CASSAGPKGEQYF	TGTGCCAGCTCAGCGGGACCCAAGGGCGAGCAGTACTTC	TRBV18	13	NA	NA	TRBJ2-7
CASSPGLFANTGELFF	TGCGCCAGCAGCCCGGGACTTTTCGCGAACACCGGGGAGCTGTTTTTT	TRBV4-1	16	NA	NA	TRBJ2-2
CAINQRGDYEQYF	TGTGCCATCAACCAACGCGGGGACTACGAGCAGTACTTC	TRBV10-3	13	NA	NA	TRBJ2-7
CASSNRVNYGYTF	TGTGCCAGCAGCAACAGGGTGAACTATGGCTACACCTTC	TRBV6-5	13	NA	NA	TRBJ1-2
CASSQGLAGGPDPGELFF	TGTGCCAGCAGCCAAGGACTAGCGGGGGGGCCGGACCCCGGGGAGCTGTTTTTT	TRBV3-1/TRBV3-2	18	TRBD2	NA	TRBJ2-2
CASSNPGGPSNYGYTF	TGTGCCAGTAGTAACCCGGGAGGCCCTTCTAACTATGGCTACACCTTC	TRBV19	16	NA	once	TRBJ1-2
CASSAGTSGITDTQYF	TGTGCCAGCAGCGCGGGGACTAGCGGGATCACAGATACGCAGTATTTT	TRBV7-9	16	TRBD2	NA	TRBJ2-3
CASSSRVVSGEYEKLFF	TGTGCCAGCAGCTCCCGAGTGGTGAGCGGGGAATATGAAAAACTGTTTTTT	TRBV5-6	17	NA	NA	TRBJ1-4
CASSLWGDSNQPQHF	TGTGCCAGCAGCCTTTGGGGCGATAGCAATCAGCCCCAGCATTTT	TRBV28	15	NA	NA	TRBJ1-5
CASSVYFGGSYEQYF	TGTGCCAGCTCAGTTTATTTCGGGGGTTCCTACGAGCAGTACTTC	TRBV18	15	NA	NA	TRBJ2-7
CASSVGGYSGNTIYF	TGTGCCAGCAGCGTAGGAGGGTACTCTGGAAACACCATATATTTT	TRBV9	15	NA	NA	TRBJ1-3
CASSPSGLEAFF	TGTGCCAGCAGCCCCAGCGGCCTTGAAGCTTTCTTT	TRBV9	12	NA	few	TRBJ1-1
CASSLPRGASTDTQYF	TGTGCCAGCAGTTTACCCCGCGGGGCTAGCACAGATACGCAGTATTTT	TRBV28	16	NA	NA	TRBJ2-3
CASSPGLAGETQYF	TGCGCCAGCAGCCCAGGACTAGCGGGAGAGACCCAGTACTTC	TRBV5-1	14	TRBD2	many	TRBJ2-5
CASSPGTGGVQPQHF	TGTGCCAGTAGTCCCGGGACAGGGGGCGTTCAGCCCCAGCATTTT	TRBV19	15	TRBD1	NA	TRBJ1-5
CASSTGQGTYEQYF	TGTGCCAGCAGCACCGGACAGGGTACCTACGAGCAGTACTTC	TRBV5-5	14	TRBD1	once	TRBJ2-7
CSARHRASGNTIYF	TGCAGCGCCCGGCACAGGGCCTCTGGAAACACCATATATTTT	TRBV29-1	14	NA	NA	TRBJ1-3
CASNLTSFKIAGANVLTF	TGCGCCAGCAATCTGACTAGCTTCAAAATTGCTGGGGCCAACGTCCTGACTTTC	TRBV10-1	18	TRBD2	NA	TRBJ2-6
CASSLETGGGYTF	TGCGCCAGCAGTCTTGAAACAGGGGGGGGCTACACCTTC	TRBV23-1	13	TRBD1	NA	TRBJ1-2
CASRGTGAVYGYTF	TGTGCCAGCAGAGGGACAGGGGCTGTCTATGGCTACACCTTC	TRBV2	14	TRBD1	NA	TRBJ1-2
CASTSLGGSYEQFF	TGTGCCAGCACTTCTTTGGGCGGGAGCTATGAGCAGTTCTTC	TRBV28	14	TRBD2	NA	TRBJ2-1
CASTGGPDTQYF	TGCGCCAGCACCGGGGGGCCAGATACGCAGTATTTT	TRBV5-1	12	NA	NA	TRBJ2-3
CASSRGGAVTDTQYF	TGTGCCAGCAGCCGCGGGGGAGCCGTCACAGATACGCAGTATTTT	TRBV11-3	15	TRBD2	NA	TRBJ2-3
CASSYQASSSGANVLTF	TGTGCCAGCAGTTACCAGGCCTCCTCCTCTGGGGCCAACGTCCTGACTTTC	TRBV28	17	NA	many	TRBJ2-6
CASSHDTTSGEKLFF	TGTGCCAGCAGTCACGACACCACAAGCGGGGAAAAACTGTTTTTT	TRBV7-9	15	NA	few	TRBJ1-4
CSASPGHNTGELFF	TGCAGTGCTAGTCCGGGACATAACACCGGGGAGCTGTTTTTT	TRBV20-1	14	NA	NA	TRBJ2-2
CSVRFSSAYNEQFF	TGCAGCGTACGATTTAGTAGCGCCTACAATGAGCAGTTCTTC	TRBV29-1	14	NA	NA	TRBJ2-1
CASSVDESEQFF	TGTGCCAGCAGCGTAGACGAAAGCGAGCAGTTCTTC	TRBV9	12	NA	NA	TRBJ2-1
CASSLRGGYEQYF	TGCGCCAGCAGCTTGAGAGGAGGGTACGAGCAGTACTTC	TRBV5-1	13	NA	NA	TRBJ2-7
CASSPLTSSYEQYF	TGTGCTAGCAGCCCGCTTACGAGCTCCTACGAGCAGTACTTC	TRBV7-7	14	NA	once	TRBJ2-7
CAWSGSGGNTDTQYF	TGTGCCTGGAGTGGTAGCGGGGGGAACACAGATACGCAGTATTTT	TRBV30	15	TRBD2	NA	TRBJ2-3
CATSDGTSGSPETQYF	TGTGCCACCAGTGATGGGACTAGCGGGAGTCCAGAGACCCAGTACTTC	TRBV24-1	16	TRBD2	NA	TRBJ2-5
CASNRGHEQYF	TGTGCCAGCAACAGGGGGCACGAGCAGTACTTC	TRBV12-3/TRBV12-4	11	TRBD1	NA	TRBJ2-7
CATRQVTNTEAFF	TGTGCCACCCGTCAGGTCACGAACACTGAAGCTTTCTTT	TRBV6-5	13	NA	NA	TRBJ1-1
CASSTQINTEAFF	TGTGCCAGTAGTACACAAATCAACACTGAAGCTTTCTTT	TRBV19	13	NA	NA	TRBJ1-1
CASSLYGGRTEAFF	TGTGCCAGCAGCTTATACGGGGGACGCACTGAAGCTTTCTTT	TRBV7-3	14	NA	once	TRBJ1-1
CASSQDAAVNSPLHF	TGTGCCAGCAGCCAAGATGCGGCGGTAAATTCACCCCTCCACTTT	TRBV4-2	15	NA	NA	TRBJ1-6
CASSRSHREGNSPLHF	TGCGCCAGCAGTAGGAGCCACAGGGAGGGCAATTCACCCCTCCACTTT	TRBV5-1	16	NA	NA	TRBJ1-6
CASSVHSGPYNEQFF	TGTGCCAGCAGCGTCCATAGCGGACCTTACAATGAGCAGTTCTTC	TRBV7-3	15	NA	NA	TRBJ2-1
CASSLDSSQAFF	TGCGCCAGCAGCTTGGATTCGTCCCAAGCTTTCTTT	TRBV5-1	12	NA	NA	TRBJ1-1
CASSRSLGGDTQYF	TGTGCCAGCAGCCGGTCTCTGGGGGGGGATACGCAGTATTTT	TRBV7-3	14	TRBD2	few	TRBJ2-3
CAGREGAPGHYEQYF	TGTGCCGGCCGAGAGGGGGCCCCCGGACACTACGAGCAGTACTTC	TRBV6-5	15	TRBD1	once	TRBJ2-7
CAISEGQGYGYTF	TGTGCCATCAGTGAAGGCCAGGGCTATGGCTACACCTTC	TRBV10-3	13	NA	NA	TRBJ1-2
CASSFGGPAYNEQFF	TGTGCCAGCAGCTTTGGGGGCCCTGCCTACAATGAGCAGTTCTTC	TRBV5-4	15	NA	NA	TRBJ2-1
CASTETGGFFEQFF	TGTGCCAGCACTGAGACAGGGGGCTTCTTTGAGCAGTTCTTC	TRBV2	14	TRBD1	NA	TRBJ2-1
CASSQTGEVYGYTF	TGCGCCAGCAGCCAGACAGGGGAGGTCTATGGCTACACCTTC	TRBV4-1	14	TRBD1	NA	TRBJ1-2
CASSPVHAYQETQYF	TGCGCCAGCAGTCCAGTCCATGCATACCAAGAGACCCAGTACTTC	TRBV23-1	15	NA	NA	TRBJ2-5
CASTWAGAGELFF	TGCGCCAGCACCTGGGCGGGGGCCGGGGAGCTGTTTTTT	TRBV5-1	13	TRBD2	NA	TRBJ2-2